These 11 T cell receptor beta chains originate from one sample sequenced in a study of neurological immune-mediated disorders. TCRdb re-analysed the 5' RACE reads in MiXCR, keeping a single row per CDR3 protein. The table records 42,000 or so distinct CDR3 sequences, roughly 2.5% of them present only once. Sequenced material: PBMCs. The receptors stem from a man aged 25-45 years with multiple sclerosis.

This clonotype was counted a few times. Possible read error: a much larger clone is one base away. V is TRBV5-1 and J is TRBJ1-1, with D unresolved. Germline CDR1 is SGHRS and CDR2 is YFSETQ. V was shortened by 3 bases and J by 0 bases, with 9 bases between the two germline ends. This CDR3 has 14 amino acids. The CDR3 reads CASSSKGMNTEAFF. CDR3 bases: TGCGCCAGCAGCTCCAAGGGTATGAACACTGAAGCTTTCTTT.

V usage is TRBV12-3 or TRBV12-4 and J usage is TRBJ2-7; D not resolved. V was shortened by 4 bases and J by 3 bases, with 7 bases between the two germline ends. This CDR3 spans 12 amino acids. The CDR3 region is CASSYSVYEQYF. CDR3 coding DNA: TGTGCCAGCAGTTATTCGGTCTACGAGCAGTACTTC.

This clonotype has ten or more counts. The chain couples TRBV12-3 or TRBV12-4 to TRBJ1-5, with 11 bases identical to TRBD1. The CDR3 consists of 15 residues. V trimming: 6 bases; J trimming: 7 bases; junction bases outside the gene matches: 8. The DNA for the CDR3 is TGTGCCAGCAGCCCCGGGACAGGGGGGAGGCAGCCCCAGCATTTT. The encoded protein is CASSPGTGGRQPQHF.

This clonotype was recorded many times. The chain uses TRBV5-1 and TRBJ2-7, with 7 bases aligning to TRBD1. Looked up from germline, CDR1 is SGHRS and CDR2 is YFSETQ. The CDR3 is 17 residues long. V lost 5 bases to trimming and J lost 3 bases; unmatched junction nucleotides: 17. The CDR3 reads CASSYNTRNRGGYEQYF. CDR3 DNA: TGCGCCAGCAGTTATAACACACGGAACAGGGGCGGCTACGAGCAGTACTTC. The entire variable domain, with the rest obtained from reference TRBV5-1 and TRBJ2-7, is as follows: KAGVTQTPRYLIKTRGQQVTLSCSPISGHRSVSWYQQTPGQGLQFLFEYFSETQRNKGNFPGRFSGRQFSNSRSEMNVSTLELGDSALYLCASSYNTRNRGGYEQYFGPGTRLTVT.

This clonotype was seen at least ten times. The V call is TRBV18, the J call TRBJ1-1; D uncertain. The V gene lost 2 bases and the J gene lost 0 bases, with 7 bases spanning the gap. The germline V gene encodes CDR1 KGHSH and CDR2 LQKENI. The CDR3 totals 14 residues. Here the CDR3 reads CASSPDQLNTEAFF. The CDR3 region has the DNA TGTGCCAGCTCACCAGATCAGTTGAACACTGAAGCTTTCTTT. Supplemented by reference TRBV18 and TRBJ1-1, the full variable domain reads NAGVMQNPRHLVRRRGQEARLRCSPMKGHSHVYWYRQLPEEGLKFMVYLQKENIIDESGMPKERFSAEFPKEGPSILRIQQVVRGDSAAYFCASSPDQLNTEAFFGQGTRLTVV.

This clonotype was detected many times. The chain uses TRBV12-3 or TRBV12-4 and TRBJ2-3; D is ambiguous. The CDR3 runs to 15 residues. The ends were cut back, 3 bases at V and 2 bases at J, with 12 bases in the middle. The CDR3 DNA reads as TGTGCCAGCAGTTTTATGGTAGGGTCCACAGATACGCAGTATTTT. It encodes CASSFMVGSTDTQYF.

In its sample, this clonotype was seen a few times. A single base separates this from a much larger clone, so it may be a read error. The chain recombines TRBV12-3 or TRBV12-4 with TRBJ2-2; D is undetermined. With 5 bases removed from V and 1 base from J, the gap between germline ends came to 8 bases. The CDR3 sequence is 14 residues long. The CDR3 DNA sequence: TGTGCCAGCAGTCCATTCAAGAACACCGGGGAGCTGTTTTTT. Its translation is CASSPFKNTGELFF.

This clonotype was counted many times. The chain carries TRBV7-6 and TRBJ1-1, with a tentative D call TRBD1 (5 bases). The ends were cut back, 4 bases at V and 2 bases at J, with 8 bases in the middle. The CDR3 is 13 amino acids. Germline V gene lookup returns CDR1 SGHVS and CDR2 FNYEAQ. DNA for the CDR3: TGTGCCAGCAGCTCGGGACCAAACACTGAAGCTTTCTTT. Residues: CASSSGPNTEAFF.

At least ten counts were recorded for this clonotype. The CDR3 region has the DNA TGTGCCAGCAGTATTCAGGAGAGGGGATCGGATGAGCAGTTCTTC. This sequence encodes CASSIQERGSDEQFF. This chain uses TRBV6-5 with TRBJ2-1, with D possibly being TRBD1 or TRBD2 (5 bases each). In germline, CDR1 is MNHEY, CDR2 SVGAGI. The CDR3 is 15 residues long. Deletions cut 5 bases from V and 8 bases from J, with 19 bases between.

This clonotype was seen ten or more times. The rearrangement links TRBV2 to TRBJ1-5; 7 bases align to TRBD1. The germline CDR1 and CDR2 sequences are SNHLY and FYNNEI. CDR3 length: 16 residues. V lost 2 bases to trimming and J lost 4 bases; unmatched junction nucleotides: 8. In nucleotides, the CDR3 is TGTGCCAGCAGTGAAAAGGGGACAGTCAATAATCAGCCCCAGCATTTT. This gives the protein CASSEKGTVNNQPQHF. The full variable domain, completed using reference TRBV2 and TRBJ1-5, is EPEVTQTPSHQVTQMGQEVILRCVPISNHLYFYWYRQILGQKVEFLVSFYNNEISEKSEIFDDQFSVERPDGSNFTLKIRSTKLEDSAMYFCASSEKGTVNNQPQHFGDGTRLSIL.

This clonotype was observed at least ten times. DNA for the CDR3: TGTGCCAGCAGTGATCTTGGGACAGTCCAAGAGACCCAGTACTTC. Amino acids: CASSDLGTVQETQYF. The chain combines TRBV2 with TRBJ2-5, with 7 bases identical to TRBD1. V dropped 3 bases and J dropped 1; count of bases not matched to a gene: 5. CDR1 and CDR2 (germline): SNHLY, FYNNEI. The CDR3 is 15 residues long.